This section outlines one T cell receptor beta chain sequence together with its context. Its antigen is as yet unknown. This specimen comes from a study of T cell responses to AZD1222 COVID-19 vaccine. Study-wide points: Clonal diversity may have been underestimated in mostly white British donors. Only after the peak T cell response were repertoires sampled.

The V gene lost 0 bases and the J gene lost 5 bases, with 10 bases spanning the gap. Germline-derived CDR1 and CDR2 are SGDLS and YYNGEE. This CDR3 has 14 residues. Repertoires were generated with immunoSEQ multiplex PCR, while TCRdb's copy carries only in-frame clones and drops some. This repertoire shows approximately 98,000 clones, around 90% found once; its top ten account for 3.1%. The receptor comes from an adult in good health. Sequenced here: peripheral blood, sampled on day 0 of MenACWY control vaccination. This sequence joins TRBV9 and TRBJ2-3; the D is unclear. The CDR3 DNA reads TGTGCCAGCAGCGTAGTAGCCATGGGAGATACGCAGTATTTT. As protein: CASSVVAMGDTQYF.